Below are 11 T cell receptor beta chains sequenced from a single sample in a study of shared clonotypes between healthy human individuals. Assay: immunoSEQ multiplex PCR; the TCRdb copy retains only in-frame clones and omits some. The sample comprises 950,000 to 1,200,000 clones, approximately 80% of which are singletons, and 0.89% rests with the top ten. The sample was memory CD4+ T cells from PBMCs. The subset here: CD45RA-negative fraction. Source of these receptors: a man aged 18 to 29 in good health. Some clones in this sample may be carry-over from other donors' samples.

The chain joins TRBV7-2 to TRBJ1-1, with 10 positions matching TRBD1. Germline loops: CDR1 SGHTA, CDR2 FQGNSA. This CDR3 contains 14 residues. Losses at the gene ends were 6 bases for V and 2 bases for J; bases not matched to a gene: 3. CDR3 sequence reads: CASRQTGGNTEAFF. The CDR3 nucleotides are TGTGCCAGCAGACAGACAGGGGGCAACACTGAAGCTTTCTTT.

This clone came up once. The rearrangement uses TRBV20-1 and TRBJ2-7; weak D call: TRBD2 (5 bases). The germline gives CDR1 DFQATT, CDR2 SNEGSKA (reference sequence). The CDR3 loop spans 11 amino acids. V gave up 7 bases and J gave up 6 bases, with 13 bases separating them. CDR3: CSVGGRGEQYF. The CDR3 DNA sequence: TGCAGTGTGGGCGGACGGGGCGAGCAGTACTTC.

This clone has just a few counts. The chain has TRBV2 and TRBJ2-1, with 8 positions matching TRBD2. Germline V CDR1 and CDR2: SNHLY, FYNNEI. This CDR3 has 15 residues. The V segment lost 6 bases and the J segment 2 bases; nucleotides outside the gene matches: 6. The CDR3 nucleotides read TGTGCCAGCAGGCGTACTAGCGGAGCCTACAATGAGCAGTTCTTC. This gives the protein CASRRTSGAYNEQFF.

V usage is TRBV5-1 and J usage is TRBJ2-1; 16 bases agree with TRBD2. Trimming removed 4 bases from V and 6 bases from J; junction bases left unmatched: 4. In germline, CDR1 is SGHRS, CDR2 YFSETQ. This CDR3 spans 16 amino acids. The CDR3 loop reads CASSPGTSGRGNEQFF. DNA for the CDR3: TGCGCCAGCAGCCCGGGGACTAGCGGGAGGGGCAATGAGCAGTTCTTC.

Regarding this clone: The sample carries other DNA sequences with the same CDR3. The CDR3 region has the DNA TGTGCCAGCTCACCACAGGGCTGGCCTGAGACCCAGTACTTC. This encodes CASSPQGWPETQYF. The chain has TRBV18 and TRBJ2-5, with D unresolved. Trimming shortened V by 1 base and J by 5 bases, and 11 bases separated the two germline ends. CDR3 length: 14 amino acids. The germline gives CDR1 KGHSH, CDR2 LQKENI.

The chain links TRBV6-6 to TRBJ2-5; TRBD1 matches at 7 bases. V dropped 0 bases and J dropped 5; count of bases not matched to a gene: 3. The V gene's germline CDR1 is MNHNY and CDR2 SVGAGI (reference sequence). The CDR3 spans 14 residues. The CDR3 reads CASSYSDRRETQYF. Here the CDR3 DNA reads TGTGCCAGCAGTTACTCGGACAGGAGGGAGACCCAGTACTTC.

The chain employs TRBV28 and TRBJ1-2, with D perhaps TRBD1 (5 bases). The V end was cut by 5 bases, the J end by 8 bases, with 18 bases between. The germline V gene has CDR1 MDHEN and CDR2 SYDVKM. The CDR3 loop spans 14 amino acids. The CDR3 DNA reads TGTGCCAGCAGTACCAGGGACGGCCTTTCGGGCTACACCTTC. Amino acid sequence: CASSTRDGLSGYTF.

The chain carries TRBV6-5 and TRBJ1-1; D unclear. The germline V and J ends were trimmed by 8 bases and 0 bases, with 13 bases remaining between them. Germline V gene sequence: CDR1 MNHEY, CDR2 SVGAGI. This CDR3 has 14 residues. This chain's CDR3 is CASGKTLMNTEAFF. DNA for the CDR3: TGTGCCAGCGGGAAAACACTTATGAACACTGAAGCTTTCTTT.

The V call is TRBV5-1, the J call TRBJ2-4, with D unresolved. The CDR3 has 14 amino acids. V lost 3 bases and J lost 3, with 10 bases in between. From germline, CDR1 is SGHRS and CDR2 YFSETQ. CDR3 residues: CASSSAAHKNIQYF. DNA of the CDR3: TGCGCCAGCAGCTCGGCGGCACACAAAAACATTCAGTACTTC.

This sequence joins TRBV7-9 and TRBJ2-2, with 14 bases aligning to TRBD2. The germline V gene has CDR1 SEHNR and CDR2 FQNEAQ (reference sequence). The ends lost 5 bases at V and 7 bases at J; junction bases unmatched: 9. The length of the CDR3 is 17 residues. CDR3: CASSPLRTSGRFGELFF. CDR3 DNA sequence: TGTGCCAGCAGCCCCCTCCGGACTAGCGGGAGGTTCGGGGAGCTGTTTTTT.

CDR3 in DNA: TGCGCCAGCAGCCTCACAGGGGGCCGTGAAGCTTTCTTT. As protein: CASSLTGGREAFF. This chain uses TRBV4-3 with TRBJ1-1, with 9 bases lining up with TRBD1. V shed 4 bases and J 7 bases; nucleotides not matched to a gene: 4. The CDR3 has 13 amino acids. The germline V gene has CDR1 LGHNA and CDR2 YSLEER.